This T cell receptor (beta chain) was observed in a study of T cell responses to AZD1222 COVID-19 vaccine. Germline CDR1 reads SGHTA; CDR2 reads FQGNSA. This CDR3 is 13 amino acids long. Trimming stripped 4 bases from V and 5 bases from J, with 11 bases between. Assay: immunoSEQ multiplex PCR; the TCRdb copy retains only in-frame clones and omits some. The sample has roughly 70,000 clones; about 89% are singletons. The TCR sequence derives from an adult who received the MenACWY meningococcal vaccine as a control. This sample comprised peripheral blood, obtained 28 days after the second dose of the MenACWY control vaccine. The V and J genes are TRBV7-2 and TRBJ1-1, with TRBD1 as a possible D gene (5 bases). The CDR3 DNA reads as TGTGCCAGCAGCTCCCAGGGTGGTACTGAAGCTTTCTTT. It codes for CASSSQGGTEAFF.